The clone carrying this T cell receptor beta chain was detected only a few times. Antigen specificity is unknown. This sample stems from a study of T-cell reconstitution after alpha-beta-depleted transplantation in children. Whole-study findings and limits: Surviving recipient cells, namely T cells and thymic progenitors, were the source of high day-60 TCRbeta diversity in some patients.

A TCRbeta library incorporating unique molecular identifiers was prepared. TCRdb ran MiXCR on the PCR reads and lists one entry per CDR3 protein. The data show about 340,000 distinct CDR3 sequences, about 17% seen once. Germline CDR1 is SGHVS and CDR2 is FQNEAQ. V gave up 1 base and J gave up 4 bases, with 7 bases separating them. The CDR3 has 14 residues. This specimen consisted of PBMCs, mostly from graft donor cells, obtained 360 days after TCRalphabeta/CD19-depleted stem cell transplant. This sequence originates from a male patient aged 2-15 years who had a stem cell transplant for acute lymphoblastic leukemia, so the T cells may come from the graft donor. The V call is TRBV7-8, the J call TRBJ2-2; D is unresolved. The CDR3: CASSLVTSTGELFF. The DNA of the CDR3 is TGTGCCAGCAGCTTAGTCACCTCCACCGGGGAGCTGTTTTTT.